This TCR beta chain was retrieved from a study of regulatory T cells in long-lasting Graves disease. This clonotype was picked up many times. The antigen is undetermined. The V and J ends lost 0 bases and 8 bases respectively, with 10 bases between them. Germline CDR1 is MNHEY and CDR2 is SMNVEV (reference sequence). The CDR3 has 13 residues. Broader study findings: Public clonotype sharing was higher in persistent than newly diagnosed patients. Persistent cases of Graves' showed reduced TCR diversity relative to newly diagnosed patients. Newly diagnosed disease favored TRBV20-1 and TRBJ2-1 over persistent disease.

This sample's time point: newly diagnosed GD, antithyroid drugs for less than 3 months. PBMC-extracted RNA yielded the TCR library. Construction of TCR beta libraries relied on iRepertoire HTBI primers and on Arm-PCR targeting CDR3 regions. As processed by the authors: Taken together, the samples had roughly 56 TRBV and more than 12 TRBJ segments identified. TCRdb re-called the multiplex PCR reads with MiXCR, one entry per CDR3 protein. These V and J calls are TCRdb output, not the study's own analysis. The table shows some 320,000 distinct CDR3 sequences, with 18% occurring only once. This material consisted of peripheral blood mononuclear cells (PBMCs), taken at new diagnosis, from a patient treated with antithyroid drugs. This clonotype originated in a female donor with Graves disease. The chain recombines TRBV27 with TRBJ1-2, with D possibly being TRBD1 (5 bases). The CDR3 DNA sequence: TGTGCCAGCAGTTTATCGGGAGGGGCCGGCTACACCTTC. The encoded protein is CASSLSGGAGYTF.